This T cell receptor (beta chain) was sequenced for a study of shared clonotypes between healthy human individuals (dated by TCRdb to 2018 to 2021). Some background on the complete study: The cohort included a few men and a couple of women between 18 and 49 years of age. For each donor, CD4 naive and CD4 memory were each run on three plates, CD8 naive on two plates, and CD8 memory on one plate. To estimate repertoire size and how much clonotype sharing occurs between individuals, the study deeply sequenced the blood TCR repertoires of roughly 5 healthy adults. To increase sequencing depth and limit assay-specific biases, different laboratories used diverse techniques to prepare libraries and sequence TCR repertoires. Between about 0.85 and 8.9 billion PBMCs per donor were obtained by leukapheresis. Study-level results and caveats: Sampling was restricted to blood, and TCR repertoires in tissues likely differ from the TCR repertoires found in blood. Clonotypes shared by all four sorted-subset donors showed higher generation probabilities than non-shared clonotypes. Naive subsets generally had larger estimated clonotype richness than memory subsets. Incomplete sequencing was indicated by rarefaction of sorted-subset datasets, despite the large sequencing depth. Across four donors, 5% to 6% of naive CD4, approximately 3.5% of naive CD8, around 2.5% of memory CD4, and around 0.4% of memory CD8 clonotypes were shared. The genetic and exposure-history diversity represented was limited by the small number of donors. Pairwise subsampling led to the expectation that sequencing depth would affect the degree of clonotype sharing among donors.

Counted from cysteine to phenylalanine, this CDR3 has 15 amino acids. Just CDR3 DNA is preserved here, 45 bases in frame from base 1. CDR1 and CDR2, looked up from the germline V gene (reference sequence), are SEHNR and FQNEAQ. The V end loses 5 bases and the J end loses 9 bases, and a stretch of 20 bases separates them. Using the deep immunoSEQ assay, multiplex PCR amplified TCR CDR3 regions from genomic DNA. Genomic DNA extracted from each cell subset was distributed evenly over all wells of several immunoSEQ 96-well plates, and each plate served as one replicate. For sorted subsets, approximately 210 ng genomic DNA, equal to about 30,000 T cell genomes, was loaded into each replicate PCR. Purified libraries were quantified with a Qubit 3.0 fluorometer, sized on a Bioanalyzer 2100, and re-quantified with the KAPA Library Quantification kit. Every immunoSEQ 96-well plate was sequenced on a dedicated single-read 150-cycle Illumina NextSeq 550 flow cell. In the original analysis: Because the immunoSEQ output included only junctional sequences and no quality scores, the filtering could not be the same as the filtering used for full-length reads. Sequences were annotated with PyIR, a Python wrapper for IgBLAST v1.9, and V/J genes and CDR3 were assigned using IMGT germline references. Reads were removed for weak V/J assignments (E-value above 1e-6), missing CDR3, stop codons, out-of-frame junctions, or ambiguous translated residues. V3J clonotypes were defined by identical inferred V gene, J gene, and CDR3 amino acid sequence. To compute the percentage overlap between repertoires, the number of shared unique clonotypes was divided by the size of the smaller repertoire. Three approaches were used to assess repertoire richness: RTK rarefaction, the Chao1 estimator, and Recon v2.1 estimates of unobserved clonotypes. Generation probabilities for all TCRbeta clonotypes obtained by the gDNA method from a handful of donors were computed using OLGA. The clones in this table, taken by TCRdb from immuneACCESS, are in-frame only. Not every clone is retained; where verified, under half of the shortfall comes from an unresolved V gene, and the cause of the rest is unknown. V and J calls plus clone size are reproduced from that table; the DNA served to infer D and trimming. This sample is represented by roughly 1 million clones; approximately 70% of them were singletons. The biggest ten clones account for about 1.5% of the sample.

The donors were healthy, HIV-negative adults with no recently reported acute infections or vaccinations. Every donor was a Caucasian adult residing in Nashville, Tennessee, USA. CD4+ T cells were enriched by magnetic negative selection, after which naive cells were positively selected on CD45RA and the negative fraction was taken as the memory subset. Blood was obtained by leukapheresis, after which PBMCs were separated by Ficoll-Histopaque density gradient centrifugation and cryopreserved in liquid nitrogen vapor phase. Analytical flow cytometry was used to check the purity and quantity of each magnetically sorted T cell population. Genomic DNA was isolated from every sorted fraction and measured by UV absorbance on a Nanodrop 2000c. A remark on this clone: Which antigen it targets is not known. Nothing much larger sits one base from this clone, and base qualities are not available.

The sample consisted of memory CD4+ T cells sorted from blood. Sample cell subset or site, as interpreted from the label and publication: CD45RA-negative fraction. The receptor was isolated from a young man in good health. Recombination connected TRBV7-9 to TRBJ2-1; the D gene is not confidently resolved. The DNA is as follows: TGTGCCAGCAGCCATACTACCGCAACTTTAGGTGAGCAGTTCTTC. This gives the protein CASSHTTATLGEQFF.